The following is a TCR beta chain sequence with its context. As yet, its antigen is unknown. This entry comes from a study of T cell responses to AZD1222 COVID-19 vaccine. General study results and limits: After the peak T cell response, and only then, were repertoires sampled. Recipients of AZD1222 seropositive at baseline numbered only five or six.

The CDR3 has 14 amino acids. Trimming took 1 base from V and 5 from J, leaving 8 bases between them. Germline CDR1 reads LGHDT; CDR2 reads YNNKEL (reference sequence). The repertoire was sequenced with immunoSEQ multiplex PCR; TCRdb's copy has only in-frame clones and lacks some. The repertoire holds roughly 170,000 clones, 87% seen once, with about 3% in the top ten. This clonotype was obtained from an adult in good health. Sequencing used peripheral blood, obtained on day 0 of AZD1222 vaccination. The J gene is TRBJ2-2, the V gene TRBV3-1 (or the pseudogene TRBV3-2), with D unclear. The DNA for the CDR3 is TGTGCCAGCAGCCAAGGTGTGGGTACCGGGGAGCTGTTTTTT. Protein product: CASSQGVGTGELFF.